The clone carrying this T cell receptor (beta chain) has a handful of counts. Combining a sample-barcoded 5' primer with a J-beta primer mix, a second PCR ran for 7 to 11 cycles. Each cDNA molecule, via a template-switch adaptor with 12 random nucleotides, was tagged. TCRdb analysed the 5' RACE reads with MiXCR anew, one entry per CDR3 protein. The data contain 1.5 million to 2 million distinct CDR3 sequences, about 50% of them seen just once; the ten biggest clones take up around 2.1%. Each donor's blood draw was around 10 milliliters of peripheral blood. This sample stems from a study of blood T cells in healthy people across ages. This CDR3 comprises 21 residues. J was trimmed by 0 bases and V by 3 bases; bases with no gene match: 14. Per germline, CDR1 DFQATT and CDR2 SNEGSKA (reference sequence).

This clonotype originated in a woman in her 40s in good health. The rearrangement links TRBV20-1 to TRBJ2-6; 13 bases match TRBD2. The sequencing sample was made of blood. The CDR3 DNA reads as TGCAGTGCTAGGCCCTGGGGACTAGCGGGGCAAACACACTCTGGGGCCAACGTCCTGACTTTC. Translation gives CSARPWGLAGQTHSGANVLTF.